Here is one T cell receptor (beta chain) with its context. The antigen is unknown. The treatment here: some 20 received Ad26.COV2.S at low or high dose, single or two shots; several received placebo; per-sample allocation not given. Specimens were obtained on day 63 following the first vaccine or placebo injection. This person who donated was an adult of 18-55 years in Boston. The entry originates in a study of Ad26.COV2.S vaccination and SARS-CoV-2 variants. Whole-study findings and limits: The breadth of spike-specific CD8+ and CD4+ T cell responses after vaccination was reportedly substantial.

The CDR3 sequence is 14 residues long. Trimming stripped 5 bases from V and 1 base from J, with 12 bases between. Looked up from germline, CDR1 is MNHEY and CDR2 is SVGAGI. Generated by immunoSEQ multiplex PCR, the TCRdb table keeps only in-frame clones and is missing some. The sample comprises 430,000 or so clones, about 91% of which are singletons, and approximately 2.5% rests with the top ten. The sample here was peripheral blood, taken in a trial of Ad26.COV2.S vaccine versus placebo. The chain carries TRBV6-5 and TRBJ2-7, with D hard to call. This sequence was found in a person between 18 and 65 years old who received the Ad26.COV2.S COVID-19 vaccine or a placebo. The CDR3 nucleotides read TGTGCCAGCAGTCTCACCCCCAAGTCCTACGAGCAGTACGTC. Protein: CASSLTPKSYEQYV.